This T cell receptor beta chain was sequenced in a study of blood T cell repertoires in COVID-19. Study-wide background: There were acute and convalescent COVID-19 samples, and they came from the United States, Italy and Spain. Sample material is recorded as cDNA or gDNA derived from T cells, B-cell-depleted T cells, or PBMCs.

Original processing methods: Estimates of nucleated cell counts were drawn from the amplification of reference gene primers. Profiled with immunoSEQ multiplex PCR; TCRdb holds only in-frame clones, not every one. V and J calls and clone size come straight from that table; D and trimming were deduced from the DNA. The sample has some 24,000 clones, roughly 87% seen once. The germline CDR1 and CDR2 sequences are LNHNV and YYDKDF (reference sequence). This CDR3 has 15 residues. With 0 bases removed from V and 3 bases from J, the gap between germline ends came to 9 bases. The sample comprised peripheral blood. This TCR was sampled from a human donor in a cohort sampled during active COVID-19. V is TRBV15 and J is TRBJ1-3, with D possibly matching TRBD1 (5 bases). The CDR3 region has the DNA TGTGCCACCAGCAGAGATCAGGGAGGTGGAAACACCATATATTTT. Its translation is CATSRDQGGGNTIYF.